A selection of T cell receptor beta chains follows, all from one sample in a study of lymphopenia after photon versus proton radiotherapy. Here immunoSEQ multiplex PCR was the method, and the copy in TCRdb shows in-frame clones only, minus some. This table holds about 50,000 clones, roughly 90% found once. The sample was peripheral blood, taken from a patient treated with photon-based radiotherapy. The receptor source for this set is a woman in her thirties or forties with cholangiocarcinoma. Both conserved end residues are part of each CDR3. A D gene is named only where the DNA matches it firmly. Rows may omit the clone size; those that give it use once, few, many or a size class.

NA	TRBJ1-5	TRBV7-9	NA	TGTGCCAGCAGTCCAGTAGGAGGGGCAATCAATCAGCCCCAGCATTTT	CASSPVGGAINQPQHF
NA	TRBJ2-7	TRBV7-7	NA	TGTGCTAGCAGCTTAGCGGGGGACAGGGCGAGTGTGGGGAAGCAGTACTTC	CASSLAGDRASVGKQYF
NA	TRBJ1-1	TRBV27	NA	TGTGCCAGTTTATGGGGCACTGAAGCTTTCTTT	CASLWGTEAFF
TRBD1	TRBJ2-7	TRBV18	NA	TGTGCCAGCTCACAAGACAGGGGCTCTACCTACGAGCAGTACTTC	CASSQDRGSTYEQYF
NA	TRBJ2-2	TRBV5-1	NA	TGCGCCAGCAGGCAACTCGTCGGGGCCGGGGAGCTGTTTTTT	CASRQLVGAGELFF
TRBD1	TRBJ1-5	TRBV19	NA	TGTGCCAGTAGTATCGGACAGGGGGTTAATCAGCCCCAGCATTTT	CASSIGQGVNQPQHF
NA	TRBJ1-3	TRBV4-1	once	TGCGCCAGCAGCAATGGACAGCAGGTCTCTGGAAACACCATATATTTT	CASSNGQQVSGNTIYF
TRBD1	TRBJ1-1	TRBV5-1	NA	TGCGCCAGCAGCTTGGGAACTAAGGGGGCAAGACGGGCGAACACTGAAGCTTTCTTT	CASSLGTKGARRANTEAFF
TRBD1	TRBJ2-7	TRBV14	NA	TGTGCCAGCGGGGAGACAGGGGTGGGGGAGCAGTACTTC	CASGETGVGEQYF
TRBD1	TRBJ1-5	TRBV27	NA	TGTGCCAGCAGTCCGTACCATGGACAGGAGGACCAGCCCCAGCATTTT	CASSPYHGQEDQPQHF
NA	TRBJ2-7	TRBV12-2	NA	TGTGCAAGTCGCTTACCTAATCACGGACACTACGAGCAGTACTTC	CASRLPNHGHYEQYF
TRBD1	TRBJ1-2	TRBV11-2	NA	TGTGCCAGCAGCCTCCCCCCGGGGGACAGACCGAGGTACACCTTC	CASSLPPGDRPRYTF
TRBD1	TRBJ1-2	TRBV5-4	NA	TGTGCCAGCAGCCCCACCGGGGGACAGGGAGGGTTGAGTGGCTACACCTTC	CASSPTGGQGGLSGYTF
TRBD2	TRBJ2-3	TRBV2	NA	TGTGCCAGCAGTCCCAGCGGCCTAGCGGGGAGGGATACGCAGTATTTT	CASSPSGLAGRDTQYF
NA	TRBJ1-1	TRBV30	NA	TGTGCCTGGATAGGACAGACCGATGAAGCTTTCTTT	CAWIGQTDEAFF